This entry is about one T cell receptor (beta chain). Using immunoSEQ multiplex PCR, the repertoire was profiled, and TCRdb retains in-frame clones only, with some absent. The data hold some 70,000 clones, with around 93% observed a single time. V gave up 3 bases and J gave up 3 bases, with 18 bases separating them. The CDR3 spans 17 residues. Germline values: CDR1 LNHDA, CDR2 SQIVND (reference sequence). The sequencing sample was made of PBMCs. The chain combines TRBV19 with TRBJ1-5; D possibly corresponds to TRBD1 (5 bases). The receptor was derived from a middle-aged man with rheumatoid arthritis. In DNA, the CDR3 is TGTGCCAGTAGTATCCCCGGAGGGGAGGCATCCAATCAGCCCCAGCATTTT. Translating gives CASSIPGGEASNQPQHF.